A selection of T cell receptor beta chains follows, all from one sample in a study of T cell changes during pregnancy in multiple sclerosis. TCRdb keeps only in-frame clones here, not all; method: immunoSEQ multiplex PCR. The data hold tens of thousands of clones, with about 93% observed a single time. The material sequenced was peripheral blood, taken in the first trimester of pregnancy. These receptors were obtained from a female donor with multiple sclerosis, enrolled in a pregnancy study. CDR3s include the opening cysteine and the closing phenylalanine or tryptophan. Fields, in order: J gene, D gene, V gene, CDR3 DNA, CDR3 protein. The D gene is left open where the match is weak.

J: TRBJ2-7; D: TRBD1; V: TRBV7-9; DNA: TGTGCCAGCAGCTGGCAGGGGGCGTCCTACGAGCAGTACTTC; CDR3: CASSWQGASYEQYF
J: TRBJ2-7; D: NA; V: TRBV6-1; DNA: TGTGCCAGCAGTGACAGGCTTTCCTACGAGCAGTACTTC; CDR3: CASSDRLSYEQYF
J: TRBJ2-1; D: NA; V: TRBV6-4; DNA: TGTGCCAGCAGTGTTTTGAGCGGGCCATACAATGAGCAGTTCTTC; CDR3: CASSVLSGPYNEQFF
J: TRBJ2-1; D: TRBD2; V: TRBV9; DNA: TGTGCCAGCAGCGTAAGACTAGCGGGTTACAATGAGCAGTTCTTC; CDR3: CASSVRLAGYNEQFF
J: TRBJ2-1; D: TRBD2; V: TRBV7-9; DNA: TGTGCCAGCAGCTCCATAGCTGTTTTGGCTAGCGGTTTTTATAATGAGCAGTTCTTC; CDR3: CASSSIAVLASGFYNEQFF
J: TRBJ1-1; D: NA; V: TRBV14; DNA: TGTGCCAGCAGCCAAGTCCGCGGCACTGAAGCTTTCTTT; CDR3: CASSQVRGTEAFF
J: TRBJ1-5; D: NA; V: TRBV7-8; DNA: TGTGCCAGCAGCTGGACAGCCCATAGCAATCAGCCCCAGCATTTT; CDR3: CASSWTAHSNQPQHF
J: TRBJ1-1; D: NA; V: TRBV7-3; DNA: TGTGCCAGCAGCTTAACGGGACACAAGAACACTGAAGCTTTCTTT; CDR3: CASSLTGHKNTEAFF
J: TRBJ2-3; D: NA; V: TRBV9; DNA: TGTGCCAGCAGCTCGGCGAGGGCAGATACGCAGTATTTT; CDR3: CASSSARADTQYF
J: TRBJ2-1; D: TRBD2; V: TRBV5-1; DNA: TGCGCCAGCAGCTCCCGGACTAGCGGGGCTAGTGAGCAGTTCTTC; CDR3: CASSSRTSGASEQFF
J: TRBJ1-1; D: NA; V: TRBV2; DNA: TGTGCCAGCAGTGAATGGGCCGAGAACACTGAAGCTTTCTTT; CDR3: CASSEWAENTEAFF
J: TRBJ1-1; D: NA; V: TRBV30; DNA: TGTGCCTGGACAGACATGAACACTGAAGCTTTCTTT; CDR3: CAWTDMNTEAFF
J: TRBJ2-7; D: TRBD2; V: TRBV5-1; DNA: TGCGCCAGCAGCTTTATAGCGGGAGGTCACCCCTACGAGCAGTACTTC; CDR3: CASSFIAGGHPYEQYF
J: TRBJ2-1; D: NA; V: TRBV15; DNA: TGTGCCACCAGCAGAGATGAGGACACATCCTACAATGAGCAGTTCTTC; CDR3: CATSRDEDTSYNEQFF
J: TRBJ2-5; D: NA; V: TRBV15; DNA: TGTGCCACCAGGGCGGGAAGAGGGGATATAGAGACCCAGTACTTC; CDR3: CATRAGRGDIETQYF
J: TRBJ2-7; D: TRBD1; V: TRBV4-2; DNA: TGTGCCAGCAGCCAAGGGACAGGGGGCTCCTACGAGCAGTACTTC; CDR3: CASSQGTGGSYEQYF
J: TRBJ1-1; D: NA; V: TRBV9; DNA: TGTGCCAGCAGCTCCACATCTCGGGATAACACTGAAGCTTTCTTT; CDR3: CASSSTSRDNTEAFF
J: TRBJ2-7; D: NA; V: TRBV2; DNA: TGTGCCACCGCCCTTGCGAACGAGCAGTACTTC; CDR3: CATALANEQYF
J: TRBJ2-5; D: NA; V: TRBV15; DNA: TGTGCCACCAGCACGCCCACAGGGCGTCAGACCCAGTACTTC; CDR3: CATSTPTGRQTQYF
J: TRBJ1-5; D: NA; V: TRBV12-5; DNA: TGTGCTAGTGGTTTAGGGCGGGTAAGCAATCAGCCCCAGCATTTT; CDR3: CASGLGRVSNQPQHF
J: TRBJ2-4; D: TRBD2; V: TRBV28; DNA: TGTGCCAGCAGTTTATCGCTAGCGGGGACGGAAAACATTCAGTACTTC; CDR3: CASSLSLAGTENIQYF
J: TRBJ2-3; D: TRBD2; V: TRBV15; DNA: TGTGCCACCAGCACAGGACTAGCGGGAGTGGCAGATACGCAGTATTTT; CDR3: CATSTGLAGVADTQYF
J: TRBJ1-5; D: NA; V: TRBV6-1; DNA: TGTGCCAGCAGGGTGGCAGGAATAAATCAGCCCCAGCATTTT; CDR3: CASRVAGINQPQHF
J: TRBJ1-2; D: TRBD1; V: TRBV6-5; DNA: TGTGCCAGCAGTTACGGACAGGGTGGTGGCTACACCTTC; CDR3: CASSYGQGGGYTF
J: TRBJ2-5; D: TRBD1; V: TRBV29-1; DNA: TGCAGCGGCCTTGGACAGGGAGTAGAGACCCAGTACTTC; CDR3: CSGLGQGVETQYF
J: TRBJ2-7; D: NA; V: TRBV13; DNA: TGTGCCAGCAGCCCTCTCGGGAACTCCTACGAGCAGTACTTC; CDR3: CASSPLGNSYEQYF
J: TRBJ1-2; D: NA; V: TRBV11-2; DNA: TGTGCCAGCAGCCCGCGGGGGAGATATGGCTACACCTTC; CDR3: CASSPRGRYGYTF